This T cell receptor beta chain was obtained from a study of OX40 agonist ivuxolimab in advanced cancers. About the research overall: The mean age was roughly 60 years, ranging from about 23 to 85, with roughly four fifths of participants male. Among those treated, three patients had partial responses, one with hepatocellular carcinoma and two with cutaneous melanoma.

Germline values: CDR1 SNHLY, CDR2 FYNNEI. The CDR3 has 12 residues. V was clipped by 7 bases and J by 6 bases, with 12 bases between them. The table came from immunoSEQ multiplex PCR; TCRdb's copy has only in-frame clones and leaves some out. The data show some 70,000 clones, approximately 80% seen once. This chain links TRBV2 with TRBJ2-5; a weak D match, TRBD1 (5 bases). This sequence originates from an adult with an advanced solid tumor such as melanoma, head and neck, liver or kidney cancer. The starting material was CD4+ or CD8+ T cells sorted from blood, obtained in a trial of the OX40 agonist ivuxolimab. This chain's CDR3 is CASMVGRQTQYF. The CDR3 DNA reads as TGTGCCAGCATGGTGGGGCGGCAGACCCAGTACTTC.